This is a list of T cell receptor beta chains from one sample in a study of T-cell reconstitution after alpha-beta-depleted transplantation in children. Via MiXCR, TCRdb re-called the PCR reads, giving one row per CDR3 protein. Of approximately 590,000 distinct CDR3 sequences in the sample, 10% to 13% were seen once. Source: PBMCs from the stem cell graft donor, taken from the stem cell graft. These receptors were collected from a human donor who donated a stem cell graft to a child with acute myeloid leukemia. Both conserved end residues are part of each CDR3. A D gene is named only where the DNA matches it firmly. Rows give clone size only sometimes, using once, few, many, or a class for an expanded clone.

j_gene: TRBJ2-1
d_gene: .
v_gene: TRBV6-2/TRBV6-3
abundance: few
CDR3aa: CASCYSSVGSYNEQFF
CDR3nt: TGTGCCAGCTGCTACTCTAGCGTCGGCTCCTACAATGAGCAGTTCTTC

j_gene: TRBJ2-1
d_gene: TRBD1
v_gene: TRBV29-1
abundance: .
CDR3aa: CSVGLTGTAAGEQFF
CDR3nt: TGCAGCGTTGGGCTCACCGGGACAGCGGCCGGGGAGCAGTTCTTC

j_gene: TRBJ1-5
d_gene: .
v_gene: TRBV6-2/TRBV6-3
abundance: many
CDR3aa: CASSYRGDQPQHF
CDR3nt: TGTGCCAGCAGTTACCGCGGAGATCAGCCCCAGCATTTT

j_gene: TRBJ2-5
d_gene: TRBD2
v_gene: TRBV15
abundance: many
CDR3aa: CATSTGLAGVAETQYF
CDR3nt: TGTGCCACCAGCACCGGACTAGCGGGAGTTGCCGAGACCCAGTACTTC

j_gene: TRBJ2-1
d_gene: .
v_gene: TRBV7-2
abundance: few
CDR3aa: CASSTGLNSYNEQFF
CDR3nt: TGTGCCAGCAGTACCGGACTTAACTCCTACAATGAGCAGTTCTTC

j_gene: TRBJ1-2
d_gene: .
v_gene: TRBV7-9
abundance: .
CDR3aa: CASSLLDPGYTF
CDR3nt: TGTGCCAGCAGCTTACTGGACCCTGGCTACACCTTC

j_gene: TRBJ2-1
d_gene: TRBD1
v_gene: TRBV7-3
abundance: many
CDR3aa: CASSSSGTVPYNEQFF
CDR3nt: TGTGCCAGCAGCTCCTCCGGGACAGTCCCTTACAATGAGCAGTTCTTC

j_gene: TRBJ2-1
d_gene: TRBD1
v_gene: TRBV5-1
abundance: many
CDR3aa: CASSPGQMVGNEQFF
CDR3nt: TGCGCCAGCAGCCCGGGACAGATGGTAGGCAATGAGCAGTTCTTC

j_gene: TRBJ1-5
d_gene: .
v_gene: TRBV20-1
abundance: .
CDR3aa: CSASPWADAANQPQHF
CDR3nt: TGCAGTGCTAGCCCCTGGGCAGATGCGGCCAATCAGCCCCAGCATTTT

j_gene: TRBJ2-3
d_gene: .
v_gene: TRBV6-2/TRBV6-3
abundance: .
CDR3aa: CASNILGAADTQYF
CDR3nt: TGTGCCAGCAACATCTTGGGAGCGGCAGATACGCAGTATTTT

j_gene: TRBJ1-1
d_gene: .
v_gene: TRBV7-9
abundance: few
CDR3aa: CASSLEGRAGGFEAFF
CDR3nt: TGTGCCAGCAGCTTAGAGGGCAGGGCCGGAGGTTTTGAAGCTTTCTTT